A selection of T cell receptor beta chains follows, all from one sample in a study of T cell responses to AZD1222 COVID-19 vaccine. Only in-frame clones appear in the TCRdb table, and some are missing; sequencing was by immunoSEQ multiplex PCR. The data contain about 80,000 clones, roughly 88% of them singletons. This specimen consisted of peripheral blood, obtained 28 days after the second AZD1222 dose. These receptors were taken from an adult who received the AZD1222 COVID-19 vaccine. Each CDR3 is given with its conserved first and last residue. The order of the fields is J gene, CDR3 length, D gene, clone size, V gene, CDR3 protein, CDR3 DNA. The D gene is left open where the match is weak. The listing skips clone size in some rows; elsewhere it reads once, few, many or a size class.

J gene: TRBJ2-7
CDR3 length: 15
D gene: TRBD2
clone size: -
V gene: TRBV4-2
CDR3 protein: CASSPAGGGPYEQYF
CDR3 DNA: TGTGCCAGCAGCCCAGCCGGGGGGGGCCCCTACGAGCAGTACTTC

J gene: TRBJ1-5
CDR3 length: 14
D gene: -
clone size: once
V gene: TRBV5-5
CDR3 protein: CASSFISGNQPQHF
CDR3 DNA: TGTGCCAGCAGCTTTATTAGCGGCAATCAGCCCCAGCATTTT

J gene: TRBJ1-2
CDR3 length: 13
D gene: TRBD1
clone size: -
V gene: TRBV18
CDR3 protein: CASSPGGQNGYTF
CDR3 DNA: TGTGCCAGCTCACCAGGGGGACAGAATGGCTACACCTTC

J gene: TRBJ2-1
CDR3 length: 12
D gene: -
clone size: -
V gene: TRBV27
CDR3 protein: CASSFMGDEQFF
CDR3 DNA: TGTGCCAGCAGTTTCATGGGCGATGAGCAGTTCTTC

J gene: TRBJ1-1
CDR3 length: 17
D gene: TRBD1
clone size: -
V gene: TRBV6-1
CDR3 protein: CASSGRTGGLMGTEAFF
CDR3 DNA: TGTGCCAGCAGTGGGCGGACAGGGGGATTGATGGGGACTGAAGCTTTCTTT

J gene: TRBJ1-5
CDR3 length: 18
D gene: TRBD1
clone size: few
V gene: TRBV7-9
CDR3 protein: CASSSPGQEYVGNQPQHF
CDR3 DNA: TGTGCCAGCAGCTCCCCGGGACAGGAGTATGTCGGCAATCAGCCCCAGCATTTT

J gene: TRBJ1-2
CDR3 length: 15
D gene: -
clone size: few
V gene: TRBV5-8
CDR3 protein: CASSLLSTRVYGYTF
CDR3 DNA: TGTGCCAGCAGCCTCCTCTCTACTAGGGTCTATGGCTACACCTTC

J gene: TRBJ2-1
CDR3 length: 15
D gene: -
clone size: -
V gene: TRBV3-1/TRBV3-2
CDR3 protein: CASSQDSARHNEQFF
CDR3 DNA: TGTGCCAGCAGCCAAGATAGCGCGAGGCACAATGAGCAGTTCTTC

J gene: TRBJ1-6
CDR3 length: 15
D gene: -
clone size: -
V gene: TRBV7-3
CDR3 protein: CASSLNARGNSPLHF
CDR3 DNA: TGTGCCAGCAGCTTAAACGCCAGAGGGAATTCACCCCTCCACTTT

J gene: TRBJ1-4
CDR3 length: 11
D gene: -
clone size: few
V gene: TRBV7-9
CDR3 protein: CASSFGERRIF
CDR3 DNA: TGTGCCAGCAGCTTTGGGGAAAGGAGGATTTTT

J gene: TRBJ1-2
CDR3 length: 12
D gene: TRBD1
clone size: -
V gene: TRBV3-1/TRBV3-2
CDR3 protein: CASSHGTAGYTF
CDR3 DNA: TGTGCCAGCAGCCACGGGACAGCTGGCTACACCTTC

J gene: TRBJ2-2
CDR3 length: 13
D gene: -
clone size: -
V gene: TRBV19
CDR3 protein: CASGRGNTGELFF
CDR3 DNA: TGTGCCAGTGGTCGTGGGAACACCGGGGAGCTGTTTTTT

J gene: TRBJ2-7
CDR3 length: 14
D gene: -
clone size: -
V gene: TRBV7-2
CDR3 protein: CASSLDSGRYEQYF
CDR3 DNA: TGTGCCAGCAGCTTAGATTCAGGGAGGTACGAGCAGTACTTC

J gene: TRBJ1-4
CDR3 length: 15
D gene: -
clone size: -
V gene: TRBV4-1
CDR3 protein: CASSQDGGKGEKLFF
CDR3 DNA: TGCGCCAGCAGCCAAGATGGAGGAAAAGGTGAAAAACTGTTTTTT

J gene: TRBJ1-1
CDR3 length: 15
D gene: -
clone size: -
V gene: TRBV15
CDR3 protein: CATSRGSRGGTEAFF
CDR3 DNA: TGTGCCACCAGCAGAGGATCAAGGGGTGGCACTGAAGCTTTCTTT

J gene: TRBJ2-1
CDR3 length: 16
D gene: TRBD2
clone size: -
V gene: TRBV3-1/TRBV3-2
CDR3 protein: CASSQDPAGGPNEQFF
CDR3 DNA: TGTGCCAGCAGCCAAGATCCAGCGGGGGGGCCAAATGAGCAGTTCTTC

J gene: TRBJ2-1
CDR3 length: 16
D gene: TRBD2
clone size: -
V gene: TRBV30
CDR3 protein: CAWSPTSGRALIKQFF
CDR3 DNA: TGTGCCTGGAGTCCGACTAGCGGGAGGGCCTTGATCAAGCAGTTCTTC

J gene: TRBJ2-1
CDR3 length: 14
D gene: -
clone size: -
V gene: TRBV28
CDR3 protein: CASRRQEIYNEQFF
CDR3 DNA: TGTGCCAGCAGGCGACAGGAAATATACAATGAGCAGTTCTTC

J gene: TRBJ1-2
CDR3 length: 12
D gene: -
clone size: -
V gene: TRBV19
CDR3 protein: CASGRRNYGYTF
CDR3 DNA: TGTGCCAGTGGTAGAAGGAACTATGGCTACACCTTC

J gene: TRBJ1-1
CDR3 length: 14
D gene: TRBD1
clone size: -
V gene: TRBV15
CDR3 protein: CATSRAFGQGKAFF
CDR3 DNA: TGTGCCACCAGCAGAGCTTTCGGACAGGGTAAAGCTTTCTTT

J gene: TRBJ1-6
CDR3 length: 15
D gene: -
clone size: -
V gene: TRBV25-1
CDR3 protein: CASSEGRRGNSPLHF
CDR3 DNA: TGTGCCAGCAGTGAAGGCCGAAGAGGAAATTCACCCCTCCACTTT

J gene: TRBJ1-1
CDR3 length: 15
D gene: -
clone size: -
V gene: TRBV5-1
CDR3 protein: CASSPRRGNWAEAFF
CDR3 DNA: TGCGCCAGCAGCCCCCGCAGAGGGAATTGGGCTGAAGCTTTCTTT

J gene: TRBJ2-3
CDR3 length: 14
D gene: -
clone size: -
V gene: TRBV3-1/TRBV3-2
CDR3 protein: CASTQGLTTDTQYF
CDR3 DNA: TGTGCCAGCACCCAGGGACTGACCACAGATACGCAGTATTTT

J gene: TRBJ2-5
CDR3 length: 14
D gene: -
clone size: -
V gene: TRBV9
CDR3 protein: CASSVVPQEETQYF
CDR3 DNA: TGTGCCAGCAGCGTAGTACCACAGGAAGAGACCCAGTACTTC

J gene: TRBJ2-5
CDR3 length: 14
D gene: -
clone size: -
V gene: TRBV27
CDR3 protein: CASSPNRNQETQYF
CDR3 DNA: TGTGCCAGCAGTCCCAACAGGAACCAAGAGACCCAGTACTTC

J gene: TRBJ1-1
CDR3 length: 13
D gene: -
clone size: few
V gene: TRBV19
CDR3 protein: CASSGRRGTEAFF
CDR3 DNA: TGTGCCAGTAGCGGCCGGCGGGGCACTGAAGCTTTCTTT